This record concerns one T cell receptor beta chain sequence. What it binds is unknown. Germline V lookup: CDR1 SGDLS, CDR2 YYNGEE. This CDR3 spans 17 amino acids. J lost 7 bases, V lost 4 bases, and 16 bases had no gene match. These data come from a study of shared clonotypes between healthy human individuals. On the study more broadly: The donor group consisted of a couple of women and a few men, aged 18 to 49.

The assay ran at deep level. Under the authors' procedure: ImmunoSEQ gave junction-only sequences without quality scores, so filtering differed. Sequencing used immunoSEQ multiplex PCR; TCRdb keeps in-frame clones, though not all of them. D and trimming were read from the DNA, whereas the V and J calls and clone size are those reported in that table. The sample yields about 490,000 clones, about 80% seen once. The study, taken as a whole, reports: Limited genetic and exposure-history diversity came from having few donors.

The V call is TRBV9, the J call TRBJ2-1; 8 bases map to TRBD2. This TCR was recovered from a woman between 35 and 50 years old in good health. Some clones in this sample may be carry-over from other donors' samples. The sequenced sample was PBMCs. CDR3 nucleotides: TGTGCCAGCAGCCCCCGGGGGAGCGGGAGCGGAGTGAATGAGCAGTTCTTC. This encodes CASSPRGSGSGVNEQFF.